Below, 31 T cell receptor beta chains from the same sample are listed, as sequenced in a study of graft-versus-host responses after intestinal transplantation. The graft tissue was processed, and this released both intraepithelial and lamina propria lymphocytes. Clones were sequenced by immunoSEQ multiplex PCR, and TCRdb holds only the in-frame ones, with some missing. The sample holds approximately 8,200 clones, around 72% seen once. The starting material was ileum tissue, obtained just under 230 days after intestinal transplant. The receptors come from a human patient who received an intestinal transplant, so some T cells may come from the graft donor.

This chain links TRBV28 with TRBJ1-2; D remains ambiguous. Germline V gene data show CDR1 as MDHEN and CDR2 as SYDVKM. The CDR3 loop spans 14 amino acids. V gave up 5 bases and J gave up 2 bases, with 12 bases separating them. The CDR3: CASSATVRNYGYTF. DNA of the CDR3: TGTGCCAGCAGTGCCACTGTCCGGAACTATGGCTACACCTTC.

The V gene is TRBV7-9, the J gene TRBJ1-1; D uncertain. Germline loops: CDR1 SEHNR, CDR2 FQNEAQ (reference sequence). Trimming took off 4 bases at V and 4 bases at J, with 7 bases between the two ends. This CDR3 has 12 amino acids. The CDR3 DNA sequence: TGTGCCAGCAGCTCCGTTAGCACTGAAGCTTTCTTT. Protein: CASSSVSTEAFF. The variable domain in full, completed from reference TRBV7-9 and TRBJ1-1, reads DTGVSQNPRHKITKRGQNVTFRCDPISEHNRLYWYRQTLGQGPEFLTYFQNEAQLEKSRLLSDRFSAERPKGSFSTLEIQRTEQGDSAMYLCASSSVSTEAFFGQGTRLTVV.

This clone was observed a handful of times. The chain links TRBV25-1 to TRBJ1-1; weak D call: TRBD1 (5 bases). Germline-derived CDR1 and CDR2 are MGHDK and SYGVNS. This CDR3 is built from 13 residues. The V end lost 4 bases, the J end lost 2 bases, and 8 bases lay between the germline ends. The CDR3 here is CASSGQINTEAFF. For the CDR3, the DNA is TGTGCCAGCAGTGGACAGATAAACACTGAAGCTTTCTTT.

The rearrangement links TRBV6-6 to TRBJ2-2, with a tentative D call TRBD1 (5 bases). This CDR3 is built from 16 residues. V was clipped by 10 bases and J by 3 bases, with 21 bases between them. The V gene's germline CDR1 is MNHNY and CDR2 SVGAGI (reference sequence). The CDR3 protein is CATLPHTTGYTGELFF. CDR3 sequence (DNA): TGTGCCACCCTACCCCACACCACAGGCTACACCGGGGAGCTGTTTTTT.

This chain connects TRBV7-3 to TRBJ1-1; no clear D. This CDR3 spans 13 amino acids. Deletions cut 1 base from V and 8 bases from J, with 11 bases between. Germline V gene data show CDR1 as SGHTA and CDR2 as FQGTGA. The CDR3 reads CASSLRDGAEAFF. CDR3 in DNA: TGTGCCAGCAGCTTAAGAGACGGAGCCGAAGCTTTCTTT.

This clone was found once. The chain joins TRBV10-3 to TRBJ2-3; no reliable D call. CDR1 is ENHRY and CDR2 is SYGVKD in the germline V gene. CDR3 length equals 12 residues. The V and J ends lost 8 bases and 0 bases respectively, with 6 bases between them. The CDR3 loop is CAIAESTDTQYF. Here the CDR3 DNA reads TGTGCCATCGCAGAAAGCACAGATACGCAGTATTTT.

The chain couples TRBV2 to TRBJ2-1; TRBD2 agrees at 9 bases. Germline trimming cut 8 bases from V and 0 bases from J; bases unmatched to any gene: 11. This CDR3 is 17 amino acids long. Germline V CDR1 and CDR2: SNHLY, FYNNEI. The CDR3 sequence is CASRRRTSASSYNEQFF. CDR3 nucleotides: TGTGCCAGCCGCCGGCGGACTAGCGCGAGCTCCTACAATGAGCAGTTCTTC.

This sequence joins TRBV7-2 and TRBJ2-2, with TRBD2 identical over 7 bases. CDR1 and CDR2 (germline): SGHTA, FQGNSA. Trimming removed 1 base from V and 3 bases from J; junction bases left unmatched: 2. The length of the CDR3 is 15 residues. The CDR3 here is CASSLGGLYTGELFF. In DNA, the CDR3 is TGTGCCAGCAGCTTAGGGGGACTATACACCGGGGAGCTGTTTTTT. Drawing the rest from reference TRBV7-2 and TRBJ2-2, the complete variable domain is GAGVSQSPSNKVTEKGKDVELRCDPISGHTALYWYRQSLGQGLEFLIYFQGNSAPDKSGLPSDRFSAERTGGSVSTLTIQRTQQEDSAVYLCASSLGGLYTGELFFGEGSRLTVL.

This clone was counted between two and nine times. The chain uses TRBV6-5 and TRBJ2-7; a possible D gene is TRBD2 (6 bases). Trimming left V 4 bases short and J 2 bases short, with 18 bases between. CDR1 and CDR2 from the germline V gene are MNHEY and SVGAGI. The length of the CDR3 is 16 residues. CDR3 region: CASSSTGTHTPYEQYF. CDR3 nucleotide sequence: TGTGCCAGCAGTTCCACCGGGACTCACACTCCCTACGAGCAGTACTTC.

The chain is built from TRBV25-1 and TRBJ2-2, with D tentatively TRBD2 (5 bases). Trimming removed 1 base at V and 0 bases at J, with 12 bases between. The CDR3 extends over 17 amino acids. Germline values: CDR1 MGHDK, CDR2 SYGVNS. CDR3 DNA: TGTGCCAGCAGTGAATTGAGGGCAGGTACGAACACCGGGGAGCTGTTTTTT. Amino acids: CASSELRAGTNTGELFF.

CDR3 coding DNA: TGTGCCATCAGTGAAACAACAGGGAATCAATACTACGAGCAGTACTTC. This sequence encodes CAISETTGNQYYEQYF. J is TRBJ2-7 and V is TRBV10-3, with a tentative D call TRBD1 (6 bases). The CDR3 totals 16 residues. With 3 bases removed from V and 3 bases from J, the gap between germline ends came to 18 bases. Germline V lookup: CDR1 ENHRY, CDR2 SYGVKD.

The chain couples TRBV18 to TRBJ1-4; the match to TRBD1 covers 7 bases. Losses at the gene ends were 3 bases for V and 2 bases for J; bases not matched to a gene: 3. Germline V gene sequence: CDR1 KGHSH, CDR2 LQKENI. This CDR3 contains 15 residues. The CDR3 spells CASSPPGQTNEKLFF. As DNA, the CDR3 is TGTGCCAGCTCACCGCCGGGACAGACTAATGAAAAACTGTTTTTT.

CDR3 amino acids: CASISGSGSYNEQFF. The CDR3, as DNA: TGCGCCAGCATCTCTGGGTCAGGATCCTACAATGAGCAGTTCTTC. V usage is TRBV23-1 and J usage is TRBJ2-1; D uncertain. TRBV23-1 has ORF status, its function being uncertain. V dropped 7 bases and J dropped 1 base, with 14 bases sitting between them. CDR3 length: 15 residues.

The chain uses TRBV6-6 and TRBJ2-3; 9 bases align to TRBD2. Trimming cost V 2 bases and J 1 base; bases outside gene matches: 1. The CDR3 spans 15 residues. Germline lookup yields CDR1 MNHNY and CDR2 SVGAGI (reference sequence). The CDR3 loop is CASSYKRGGTDTQYF. DNA for the CDR3: TGTGCCAGCAGTTACAAGCGGGGGGGCACAGATACGCAGTATTTT.

The chain carries TRBV6-1 and TRBJ2-7; 7 positions match TRBD1. This CDR3 has 13 amino acids. With V trimmed by 6 bases and J by 2 bases, 4 bases remained unmatched. Germline CDR1 and CDR2: MNHNS and SASEGT. The chain's CDR3 is CASRPGQPYEQYF. For the CDR3, the DNA is TGTGCCAGCAGACCGGGACAGCCCTACGAGCAGTACTTC.

V and J are TRBV5-1 and TRBJ2-1; 10 bases are a match to TRBD2. The ends lost 2 bases at V and 6 bases at J; junction bases unmatched: 8. The CDR3 sequence is 16 residues long. Per germline, CDR1 SGHRS and CDR2 YFSETQ. CDR3 coding DNA: TGCGCCAGCAGCTTTACTAGCGGGATGAGGTCCAATGAGCAGTTCTTC. Translated: CASSFTSGMRSNEQFF.

A few counts support this clone. V is TRBV2 and J is TRBJ1-4; 7 bases align to TRBD1. From germline, CDR1 is SNHLY and CDR2 FYNNEI. With V trimmed by 6 bases and J by 4 bases, 5 bases remained unmatched. This CDR3 comprises 14 residues. CDR3 nucleotides: TGTGCCAGCAGCGAGACAGGGTTTAATGAAAAACTGTTTTTT. It specifies CASSETGFNEKLFF.

This clone was detected only once. The chain is built from TRBV4-1 and TRBJ1-1; D is ambiguous. The CDR3 has 13 amino acids. CDR1 MGHRA and CDR2 YSYEKL come from the germline V gene. The ends were cut back, 6 bases at V and 4 bases at J, with 12 bases in the middle. CDR3 in amino acids: CASRGGGSTEAFF. The CDR3 nucleotides read TGCGCCAGCAGAGGCGGTGGGAGCACTGAAGCTTTCTTT.

The chain carries TRBV7-2 and TRBJ2-5; the D is unclear. Trimming cost V 7 bases and J 2 bases, with 14 bases left between them. The CDR3 runs to 14 residues. Germline V gene data show CDR1 as SGHTA and CDR2 as FQGNSA. The CDR3 nucleotides read TGTGCCAGCAACCCCTCGGGTTTTCAAGAGACCCAGTACTTC. Residues: CASNPSGFQETQYF.

This rearrangement joins TRBV7-9 to TRBJ2-7; 9 bases match TRBD2. This CDR3 contains 17 residues. J was trimmed by 5 bases and V by 0 bases; bases with no gene match: 11. Per the germline V gene, CDR1 is SEHNR and CDR2 is FQNEAQ (reference sequence). In nucleotides, the CDR3 is TGTGCCAGCAGCTTAGCCCTTTTGACTAGCGGAAACAACGAGCAGTACTTC. Translated: CASSLALLTSGNNEQYF.

The CDR3 here is CASSPRRGRGRRNTEAFF. The CDR3 region has the DNA TGTGCCAGCAGCCCTAGAAGGGGCAGGGGGCGCCGGAACACTGAAGCTTTCTTT. This rearrangement joins TRBV7-6 to TRBJ1-1; 8 positions agree with TRBD1. J lost 1 base, V lost 5 bases, and 15 bases had no gene match. The CDR3 has 18 amino acids. The germline V gene has CDR1 SGHVS and CDR2 FNYEAQ.

This clone has more than one count but fewer than ten. DNA for the CDR3: TGTGCCAGCAGCACAGGGGGCACCGGGGAGCTGTTTTTT. As protein: CASSTGGTGELFF. The chain recombines TRBV6-4 with TRBJ2-2; 8 positions match TRBD1. J was trimmed by 4 bases and V by 6 bases; bases with no gene match: 1. CDR1 is MRHNA and CDR2 is SNTAGT in the germline V gene. CDR3 length: 13 residues.

CDR3 sequence: CASPRHMGLAGGTHYEQYF. CDR3 in DNA: TGCGCCAGCCCGCGCCACATGGGACTAGCGGGGGGAACCCACTACGAGCAGTACTTC. The rearrangement joins TRBV23-1 to TRBJ2-7; TRBD2 aligns across 15 bases. TRBV23-1 is known as an ORF, though its function is uncertain. J was trimmed by 3 bases and V by 8 bases; bases with no gene match: 17. This CDR3 is 19 amino acids long.

This clone came up once. V usage is TRBV7-2 and J usage is TRBJ1-1, with TRBD1 as a possible D gene (5 bases). The CDR3 spans 14 residues. V lost 3 bases to trimming and J lost 5 bases, with 13 bases between them. CDR1 is SGHTA and CDR2 is FQGNSA in the germline V gene. Here the CDR3 DNA reads TGTGCCAGCAGCTTGGTTCAGGGTCGAACTGAAGCTTTCTTT. Translating gives CASSLVQGRTEAFF. The full variable domain, with the rest looked up from reference TRBV7-2 and TRBJ1-1, is GAGVSQSPSNKVTEKGKDVELRCDPISGHTALYWYRQSLGQGLEFLIYFQGNSAPDKSGLPSDRFSAERTGGSVSTLTIQRTQQEDSAVYLCASSLVQGRTEAFFGQGTRLTVV.

This clone was detected only a few times. The chain couples TRBV6-5 to TRBJ1-2; D is undetermined. The CDR3 loop spans 13 amino acids. CDR1 and CDR2 (germline): MNHEY, SVGAGI. V shed 5 bases and J shed 5 bases, with 12 bases lying between them. Here the CDR3 reads CASSPAGVYGYTF. Here the CDR3 DNA reads TGTGCCAGCAGTCCCGCCGGGGTGTATGGCTACACCTTC.

The rearrangement joins TRBV7-2 to TRBJ1-3; 7 nucleotides match TRBD1. After removal of 1 base from V and 6 bases from J, the junction contained 9 bases not matched to a gene. Germline V gene lookup returns CDR1 SGHTA and CDR2 FQGNSA. The CDR3 totals 16 residues. CDR3 loop: CASSLVGTELPNTIYF. The CDR3 DNA reads as TGTGCCAGCAGCTTAGTCGGGACAGAGCTCCCAAACACCATATATTTT.

Here the CDR3 reads CASSLTGKHTEAFF. The CDR3 DNA sequence: TGCGCCAGCAGCTTGACAGGGAAGCACACTGAAGCTTTCTTT. The rearrangement links TRBV5-1 to TRBJ1-1; D perhaps matches TRBD1 (6 bases). Per the germline V gene, CDR1 is SGHRS and CDR2 is YFSETQ. The length of the CDR3 is 14 residues. The ends were cut back, 1 base at V and 3 bases at J, with 10 bases in the middle.

The gene calls are TRBV2 and TRBJ2-1; TRBD1 aligns across 9 bases. Looked up from germline, CDR1 is SNHLY and CDR2 is FYNNEI. The CDR3 length is 15 residues. The trim removed 6 bases at V and 5 bases at J, leaving 8 bases unmatched. In DNA form, the CDR3 reads TGTGCCAGCAGGGCCGGGACAGGGTGGGACAATGAGCAGTTCTTC. Translating gives CASRAGTGWDNEQFF.

The chain has TRBV21-1 and TRBJ2-2; TRBD1, the table's D call, lacks a check against the DNA. TRBV21-1 represents a pseudogene. CDR3 length: 15 amino acids. DNA for the CDR3: TGTGCCAGCAGCAAAGGGACAGGGGGCACCGGGGAGCTGTTTTTT. The encoded protein is CASSKGTGGTGELFF.

This clone occurred a few times. The V and J genes are TRBV30 and TRBJ2-7; no definite D call. V was pared by 0 bases and J by 2 bases, with 8 bases between. Germline-derived CDR1 and CDR2 are GTSNPN and SVGIG (reference sequence). The CDR3 has 13 residues. Here the CDR3 reads CAWSVSVPYEQYF. The CDR3 nucleotides read TGTGCCTGGAGTGTGAGTGTTCCCTACGAGCAGTACTTC. The variable domain in full, with the rest retrieved from reference TRBV30 and TRBJ2-7, is SQTIHQWPATLVQPVGSPLSLECTVEGTSNPNLYWYRQAAGRGLQLLFYSVGIGQISSEVPQNLSASRPQDRQFILSSKKLLLSDSGFYLCAWSVSVPYEQYFGPGTRLTVT.

This chain links TRBV18 with TRBJ2-7; unclear D gene. The germline V and J ends were trimmed by 3 bases and 2 bases, with 8 bases remaining between them. Germline CDR1 KGHSH, CDR2 LQKENI. This CDR3 is 13 amino acids long. The chain's CDR3 is CASSPAGPYEQYF. The CDR3 DNA reads as TGTGCCAGCTCACCGGCAGGCCCCTACGAGCAGTACTTC. Full variable domain (remainder filled in from reference TRBV18 and TRBJ2-7): NAGVMQNPRHLVRRRGQEARLRCSPMKGHSHVYWYRQLPEEGLKFMVYLQKENIIDESGMPKERFSAEFPKEGPSILRIQQVVRGDSAAYFCASSPAGPYEQYFGPGTRLTVT.